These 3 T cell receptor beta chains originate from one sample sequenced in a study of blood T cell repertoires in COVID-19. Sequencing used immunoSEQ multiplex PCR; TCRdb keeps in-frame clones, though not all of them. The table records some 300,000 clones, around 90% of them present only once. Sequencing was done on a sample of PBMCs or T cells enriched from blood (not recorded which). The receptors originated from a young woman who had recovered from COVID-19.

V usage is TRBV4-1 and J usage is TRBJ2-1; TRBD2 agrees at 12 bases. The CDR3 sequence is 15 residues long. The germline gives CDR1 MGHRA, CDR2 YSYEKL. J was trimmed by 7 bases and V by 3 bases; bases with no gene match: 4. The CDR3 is CASSHQTSGRNEQFF. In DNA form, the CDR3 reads TGCGCCAGCAGCCACCAGACTAGCGGGAGAAATGAGCAGTTCTTC.

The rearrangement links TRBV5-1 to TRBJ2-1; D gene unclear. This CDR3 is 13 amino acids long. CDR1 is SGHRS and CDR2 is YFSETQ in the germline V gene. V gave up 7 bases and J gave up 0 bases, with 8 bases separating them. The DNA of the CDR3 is TGCGCCAGCGCTAGGAGCTCCTACAATGAGCAGTTCTTC. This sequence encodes CASARSSYNEQFF.

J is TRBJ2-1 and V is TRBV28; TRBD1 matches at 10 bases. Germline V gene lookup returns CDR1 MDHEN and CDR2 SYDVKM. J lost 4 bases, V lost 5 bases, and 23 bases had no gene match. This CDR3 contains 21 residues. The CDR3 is CASSGGVGDEGQGLRYNEQFF. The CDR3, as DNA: TGTGCCAGCAGTGGGGGTGTGGGGGATGAGGGACAGGGGTTGCGGTACAATGAGCAGTTCTTC.